This TCR beta chain was captured in a study of chemoradiotherapy in HPV16-positive cancers. Repertoires were generated with immunoSEQ multiplex PCR, while TCRdb's copy carries only in-frame clones and drops some. The repertoire includes about 39,000 clones, more than 75% of them detected once, and approximately 5.4% sits in the top ten. CDR1 MGHDK and CDR2 SYGVNS come from the germline V gene. The CDR3 consists of 16 residues. Trimming shortened V by 3 bases and J by 4 bases, and 15 bases separated the two germline ends. The clonotype originates from a human donor with HPV-associated anogenital cancer. The rearrangement joins TRBV25-1 to TRBJ1-4, with a weak D call TRBD1 (5 bases). Specimen: blood, collected from a patient who underwent chemoradiotherapy. For the CDR3, the DNA is TGTGCCAGCAGTGAGGTTAGGGGCAGCCGTAATGAAAAACTGTTTTTT. It specifies CASSEVRGSRNEKLFF. Full variable domain (missing parts from reference TRBV25-1 and TRBJ1-4): EADIYQTPRYLVIGTGKKITLECSQTMGHDKMYWYQQDPGMELHLIHYSYGVNSTEKGDLSSESTVSRIRTEHFPLTLESARPSHTSQYLCASSEVRGSRNEKLFFGSGTQLSVL.